This TCR beta chain was found in a study of Graves' ophthalmopathy and Graves' hyperthyroidism. Study-level findings and limits: Using 13 signatures, a model distinguished ophthalmopathy from stable hyperthyroidism, reaching 87.88% sensitivity and approximately 82% specificity.

RNA transcripts yielded amplified TCR beta CDR3 regions. HTBI primers were employed in first-round RT-PCR, then a second-round multiplex PCR followed. One entry per CDR3 protein, called by TCRdb with MiXCR from the multiplex PCR reads. This table has roughly 700,000 distinct CDR3 sequences, approximately 40% appearing once. The PBMCs had their origin in roughly 9.4 ml of fresh peripheral blood. With respect to this clonotype: The target antigen is unknown.

The source is an adult man with Graves' ophthalmopathy. The specimen sequenced was peripheral blood.

The chain's CDR3 is CSASVVRGGERPQHF. The CDR3 coding sequence is TGCAGTGCTAGTGTGGTGAGGGGCGGCGAGAGGCCCCAGCATTTT. J is TRBJ1-5 and V is TRBV20-1; D may be TRBD1 (5 bases). The CDR3 is made up of 15 amino acids. Trimming took off 3 bases at V and 9 bases at J, with 21 bases between the two ends. Germline V CDR1 and CDR2: DFQATT, SNEGSKA (reference sequence).